One T cell receptor (beta chain) is described in this entry. The sample is drawn from a study of cytomegalovirus exposure and HLA in healthy donors. 60 Vbeta and 13 Jbeta primers were used in PCR. Profiling relied on immunoSEQ multiplex PCR, and the TCRdb table lists in-frame clones only, not all of them. The data contain about 130,000 clones, about 81% of them singletons. From germline, CDR1 is SQVTM and CDR2 ANQGSEA. The CDR3 spans 10 residues. Trimming removed 6 bases from V and 10 bases from J, with 10 bases in between. Each of the donors was a healthy bone marrow donor. This receptor was obtained from a woman aged 25 to 45 in good health and CMV-seronegative. The sequenced material came from PBMCs. This chain connects TRBV29-1 to TRBJ2-1, with D maybe TRBD2 (5 bases). This CDR3 reads CSVGDREQFF. DNA for the CDR3: TGCAGCGTCGGGGATCGGGAGCAGTTCTTC.